Below, 19 T cell receptor beta chains from the same sample are listed, as sequenced in a study of blood T cell repertoires in COVID-19. Repertoires were generated with immunoSEQ multiplex PCR, while TCRdb's copy carries only in-frame clones and drops some. The sample contains some 150,000 clones, approximately 80% of which appear only once. Material for sequencing was peripheral blood. These receptors all stem from a woman aged 50 to 60 with acute or convalescent COVID-19.

This clone was found a few times. DNA of the CDR3: TGTGCCAGCAGGACAGGGATAGCGTCCGAGCAGTACTTC. It yields the protein CASRTGIASEQYF. The rearrangement uses TRBV5-4 and TRBJ2-7; 7 nucleotides align to TRBD1. The V gene's germline CDR1 is SGHNT and CDR2 YYREEE (reference sequence). There are 13 residues in the CDR3. Trimming removed 5 bases from V and 6 bases from J; junction bases left unmatched: 8.

The chain carries TRBV2 and TRBJ1-1; D might be TRBD1 (5 bases). Germline loops: CDR1 SNHLY, CDR2 FYNNEI. Trimming cost V 5 bases and J 8 bases, with 9 bases left between them. The CDR3 loop spans 11 amino acids. CDR3 sequence: CASSREGEAFF. CDR3 bases: TGTGCCAGCAGTCGGGAGGGGGAAGCTTTCTTT.

The chain is built from TRBV6-1 and TRBJ1-6; 9 nucleotides line up with TRBD1. V was pared by 0 bases and J by 7 bases, with 7 bases of the junction left unmatched. This CDR3 region has 17 residues. CDR1 is MNHNS and CDR2 is SASEGT in the germline V gene. CDR3 residues: CASSEAEPGTGNSPLHF. CDR3 nucleotide sequence: TGTGCCAGCAGTGAAGCCGAACCCGGGACAGGGAATTCACCCCTCCACTTT.

The V call is TRBV6-1, the J call TRBJ2-7, with D tentatively TRBD2 (5 bases). V lost 3 bases and J lost 0, with 9 bases in between. CDR3 length equals 14 residues. Germline V gene sequence: CDR1 MNHNS, CDR2 SASEGT. The CDR3 loop reads CASSDPGSSYEQYF. CDR3 DNA sequence: TGTGCCAGCAGTGACCCGGGGAGCTCCTACGAGCAGTACTTC.

The chain links TRBV7-2 to TRBJ1-3, with TRBD1 matching over 8 bases. Unmatched junction bases numbered 10, after V lost 5 bases and J lost 1 base. The CDR3 runs 17 residues. Germline CDR1 SGHTA, CDR2 FQGNSA. The CDR3 sequence is CASSQHGTGASGNTIYF. The CDR3 nucleotides read TGTGCCAGCAGCCAACACGGGACAGGAGCTTCTGGAAACACCATATATTTT.

The V call is TRBV12-5, the J call TRBJ1-6; D might be TRBD1 (5 bases). Trimming pared 2 bases from V and 13 bases from J, leaving 18 bases between. The CDR3 is made up of 15 amino acids. CDR1 is LGHNT and CDR2 is FRNRAP in the germline V gene. CDR3 region: CASGLTRGGKMPLHF. Here the CDR3 DNA reads TGTGCTAGTGGTTTGACTCGGGGGGGTAAGATGCCCCTCCACTTT.

The rearrangement joins TRBV7-2 to TRBJ1-2; the D is unclear. Germline V gene data show CDR1 as SGHTA and CDR2 as FQGNSA. The length of the CDR3 is 12 residues. Trimming stripped 5 bases from V and 10 bases from J, with 14 bases between. Written as DNA, the CDR3 is TGTGCCAGCAGCGTTGGGCCCCTCTACTACACCTTC. Residues: CASSVGPLYYTF.

The table lists this clone with a few counts. The chain joins TRBV7-9 to TRBJ2-7; D is ambiguous. The CDR3 totals 12 residues. Per the germline V gene, CDR1 is SEHNR and CDR2 is FQNEAQ (reference sequence). Trimming removed 5 bases from V and 4 bases from J, with 9 bases in between. CDR3 nucleotides: TGTGCCAGCAGCAGAGGTGATTACGAGCAGTACTTC. Translated, it gives CASSRGDYEQYF.

This chain links TRBV7-2 with TRBJ1-1; perhaps TRBD1 as D (5 bases). This CDR3 is 13 amino acids long. The V end was cut by 4 bases, the J end by 8 bases, with 14 bases between. Germline CDR1 and CDR2: SGHTA and FQGNSA. In DNA, the CDR3 is TGTGCCAGCAGCTCGCGCGCAGGGCTAGAAGCTTTCTTT. It is translated as CASSSRAGLEAFF.

The rearrangement links TRBV5-1 to TRBJ2-5; D might be TRBD1 (5 bases). The V end was cut by 3 bases, the J end by 0 bases, with 12 bases between. In germline, CDR1 is SGHRS, CDR2 YFSETQ. This CDR3 contains 15 residues. This CDR3 is CASSSSTAYQETQYF. For the CDR3, the DNA is TGCGCCAGCAGCTCCTCGACAGCGTACCAAGAGACCCAGTACTTC.

V and J are TRBV19 and TRBJ2-2, with a possible D match to TRBD1 (6 bases). The length of the CDR3 is 14 residues. V was clipped by 4 bases and J by 4 bases, with 10 bases between them. The germline CDR1 and CDR2 sequences are LNHDA and SQIVND (reference sequence). The CDR3: CASSTGEITGELFF. The CDR3 DNA follows: TGTGCCAGTAGTACAGGGGAAATCACCGGGGAGCTGTTTTTT.

The chain recombines TRBV9 with TRBJ1-2; 7 bases align to TRBD1. This CDR3 spans 13 amino acids. The trim removed 0 bases at V and 7 bases at J, leaving 3 bases unmatched. Germline V gene data show CDR1 as SGDLS and CDR2 as YYNGEE. The CDR3 reads CASSVGDRVGYTF. DNA of the CDR3: TGTGCCAGCAGCGTAGGAGACAGGGTTGGCTACACCTTC.

This clone was counted a single time. The chain is built from TRBV7-3 and TRBJ1-2, with 9 nucleotides matching TRBD1. Germline CDR1 and CDR2: SGHTA and FQGTGA. The V and J ends lost 3 bases and 8 bases, in that order; junction bases with no gene match: 4. This CDR3 is 13 amino acids long. The chain's CDR3 is CASSFGTGRGYTF. The DNA of the CDR3 is TGTGCCAGCAGCTTTGGGACAGGGAGAGGCTACACCTTC.

The chain couples TRBV19 to TRBJ1-5; D perhaps matches TRBD1 (5 bases). CDR3 length: 15 amino acids. V was pared by 2 bases and J by 0 bases, with 8 bases between. Germline V gene lookup returns CDR1 LNHDA and CDR2 SQIVND (reference sequence). The CDR3 here is CASSIWGGSNQPQHF. The DNA of the CDR3 is TGTGCCAGTAGTATATGGGGGGGTAGCAATCAGCCCCAGCATTTT.

The V gene is TRBV28, the J gene TRBJ1-6; D is ambiguous. V was pared by 2 bases and J by 9 bases, with 11 bases between. CDR1 and CDR2 (germline): MDHEN, SYDVKM. The CDR3 length is 14 residues. CDR3 in DNA: TGTGCCAGCAGTTTAGGTGTACGGGGTTCACCCCTCCACTTT. Translating it yields CASSLGVRGSPLHF.

This CDR3 is CSVEGGGDHLEGYNEQFF. The CDR3 DNA reads as TGCAGCGTTGAGGGGGGTGGGGACCACCTAGAGGGGTACAATGAGCAGTTCTTC. The rearrangement joins TRBV29-1 to TRBJ2-1; D possibly corresponds to TRBD2 (6 bases). The length of the CDR3 is 18 residues. Germline V CDR1 and CDR2: SQVTM, ANQGSEA. Between the trimmed V and J ends, which lost 3 bases and 4 bases, there was a span of 25 bases.

This clone has a handful of counts. This sequence joins TRBV6-5 and TRBJ1-2; TRBD1 matches 9 bases. The CDR3 length is 14 residues. Germline CDR1 reads MNHEY; CDR2 reads SVGAGI. With V trimmed by 0 bases and J by 4 bases, 0 bases remained unmatched. The CDR3 coding sequence is TGTGCCAGCAGTTACTCGACAGGGGGCTATGGCTACACCTTC. This codes for CASSYSTGGYGYTF.

This clone occurred once. The chain has TRBV25-1 and TRBJ1-2; D is unclear. This CDR3 is built from 12 residues. The germline V gene encodes CDR1 MGHDK and CDR2 SYGVNS. Trimming removed 1 base at V and 4 bases at J, with 4 bases between. The CDR3 bases are TGTGCCAGCAGTGAATTCTTCTATGGCTACACCTTC. This codes for CASSEFFYGYTF.

The chain carries TRBV9 and TRBJ2-3; D is perhaps TRBD1 (5 bases). V dropped 1 base and J dropped 6 bases, with 18 bases sitting between them. This CDR3 comprises 16 residues. In germline, CDR1 is SGDLS, CDR2 YYNGEE. CDR3 coding DNA: TGTGCCAGCAGCGTATGGGGCTCAACAGGCTCGGATACGCAGTATTTT. As protein: CASSVWGSTGSDTQYF.